A selection of T cell receptor beta chains follows, all from one sample in a study of blood T cell repertoires in COVID-19. Profiled with immunoSEQ multiplex PCR; TCRdb holds only in-frame clones, not every one. The sample consists of about 480,000 clones, approximately 90% of them appearing once. The sample comprised peripheral blood. The receptors derive from a woman aged 25 to 39 with acute or convalescent COVID-19. Both conserved end residues are part of each CDR3. The size of a clone is reported for some rows only, either as once, few or many, or as a class for expanded clones.

v_gene,abundance,j_gene,CDR3aa
TRBV14,.,TRBJ2-1,CASSQDREENEQFF
TRBV6-5,.,TRBJ2-7,CASSYLTYEQYF
TRBV6-1,.,TRBJ1-1,CASSEARGREAFF
TRBV5-1,.,TRBJ2-7,CASSIQQGQTYEQYF
TRBV11-2,once,TRBJ2-7,CASSLGTGAYEQYF
TRBV25-1,.,TRBJ1-4,CASSEYTSNEKLFF
TRBV6-5,few,TRBJ1-1,CASEVQGGNTEAFF
TRBV2,.,TRBJ2-7,CASSEARRTGGEQYF
TRBV19,.,TRBJ2-7,CASSFQHRGRDEQYF
TRBV6-5,.,TRBJ1-3,CASNRIVSGNTIYF
TRBV25-1,.,TRBJ2-5,CASSERRQEETQYF
TRBV5-1,.,TRBJ2-1,CASSLEGGDGGAVDEQFF
TRBV2,.,TRBJ2-7,CASTRHPTRVGQETYEQYF
TRBV7-9,.,TRBJ2-7,CASSFGARSSYEQYF
TRBV7-8,.,TRBJ2-7,CASSYRAMYEQYF
TRBV9,.,TRBJ2-1,CASSFGTQDKQFF
TRBV5-1,.,TRBJ2-5,CASGTVQETQYF
TRBV9,.,TRBJ1-1,CASSVGAGPTEAFF
TRBV7-8,.,TRBJ2-7,CASSLGGTGTYEQYF
TRBV2,.,TRBJ2-7,CASRASYEQYF
TRBV3-1/TRBV3-2,.,TRBJ1-6,CASSQRTGGNSPLHF
TRBV6-5,.,TRBJ1-1,CASSLGQSNTEAFF
TRBV9,.,TRBJ2-3,CASSRLGATDTQYF
TRBV18,.,TRBJ2-4,CASSPGGTANIQYF
TRBV7-6,.,TRBJ2-1,CASSSILGGSSSYNEQFF
TRBV11-2,.,TRBJ2-1,CASSLAVNEQFF
TRBV12-3/TRBV12-4,few,TRBJ2-1,CASSPSGDEQFF
TRBV19,.,TRBJ2-7,CASSIDSASYEQYF
TRBV9,.,TRBJ1-6,CASSPQGQGYSPLHF
TRBV30,.,TRBJ1-3,CAWSDRGSGNTIYF